The 10 T cell receptor beta chains listed next were all sequenced from one sample in a study of CD8 T cells in Susac syndrome. Random hexamers were used to reverse transcribe the RNA input (0.5 to 1 ug). TCRdb itself ran the immunoSEQ multiplex PCR reads through MiXCR, one entry per CDR3 protein. The table lists 150,000 to 200,000 distinct CDR3 sequences, approximately 95% of them singletons, with less than 0.2% in the top ten. Sample: CD8+ T cells from PBMCs. Source of these receptors: a human donor with multiple sclerosis.

This chain connects TRBV27 to TRBJ1-5; maybe TRBD1 (5 bases). The CDR3 spans 14 residues. V lost 7 bases, J lost 3 bases, and 13 bases lay in between. Per germline, CDR1 MNHEY and CDR2 SMNVEV (reference sequence). CDR3: CASTPLGVNQPQHF. In DNA, the CDR3 is TGTGCCAGCACCCCATTAGGGGTCAATCAGCCCCAGCATTTT.

This chain links TRBV27 with TRBJ1-1; D remains ambiguous. V was trimmed by 1 base and J by 2 bases, leaving 11 bases between them. The CDR3 has 15 amino acids. CDR1 is MNHEY, CDR2 SMNVEV, per germline (reference sequence). In nucleotides, the CDR3 is TGTGCCAGCAGTTTATACGGCCAGATCAACACTGAAGCTTTCTTT. Its translation: CASSLYGQINTEAFF.

The gene calls are TRBV29-1 and TRBJ1-2, with TRBD1 matching 7 bases. This CDR3 comprises 12 residues. J lost 6 bases, V lost 6 bases, and 7 bases had no gene match. The V gene's germline CDR1 is SQVTM and CDR2 ANQGSEA. The CDR3 nucleotides read TGCAGCGTAAGACACGGGACAGATGGCTACACCTTC. It codes for CSVRHGTDGYTF.

The chain couples TRBV7-3 to TRBJ2-3; the D is unclear. Per germline, CDR1 SGHTA and CDR2 FQGTGA. V lost 3 bases, J lost 1 base, and 8 bases lay in between. This CDR3 has 14 amino acids. The CDR3 is CASSLGFGTDTQYF. In DNA, the CDR3 is TGTGCCAGCAGCTTGGGATTCGGCACAGATACGCAGTATTTT.

V and J are TRBV5-6 and TRBJ2-1; 13 bases match TRBD2. With V trimmed by 3 bases and J by 0 bases, 6 bases remained unmatched. The germline V gene encodes CDR1 SGHDT and CDR2 YYEEEE. The CDR3 covers 18 residues. The CDR3 is CASSSGGLAGISYNEQFF. CDR3 nucleotide sequence: TGTGCCAGCAGCTCAGGGGGACTAGCGGGAATCTCCTACAATGAGCAGTTCTTC.

This chain links TRBV27 with TRBJ2-7; D perhaps matches TRBD2 (5 bases). Trimming shortened V by 4 bases and J by 5 bases, and 15 bases separated the two germline ends. From germline, CDR1 is MNHEY and CDR2 SMNVEV (reference sequence). The CDR3 length is 14 residues. The DNA of the CDR3 is TGTGCCAGCAGTTCCAATTCGGGGTTCCACGAGCAGTACTTC. Translating gives CASSSNSGFHEQYF.

The rearrangement joins TRBV7-8 to TRBJ2-5, with 7 nucleotides matching TRBD2. The CDR3 is 12 residues long. Germline loops: CDR1 SGHVS, CDR2 FQNEAQ. With 2 bases clipped from V and 7 bases from J, the junction kept 1 base outside the gene matches. The DNA of the CDR3 is TGTGCCAGCAGCTTAAGCGGGGTGACCCAGTACTTC. This translates into CASSLSGVTQYF.

The rearrangement uses TRBV20-1 and TRBJ2-7; perhaps TRBD1 as D (6 bases). V lost 1 base to trimming and J lost 0 bases, with 16 bases between them. CDR3 size: 16 residues. From germline, CDR1 is DFQATT and CDR2 SNEGSKA (reference sequence). The chain's CDR3 is CSARGRQVPLSYEQYF. CDR3 nucleotide sequence: TGCAGTGCTAGAGGTCGACAGGTACCCCTCTCCTACGAGCAGTACTTC.

CDR3 sequence (DNA): TGTGCCACCGCGATCGGGGATTCCTACGAGCAGTACTTC. This encodes CATAIGDSYEQYF. The gene calls are TRBV15 and TRBJ2-7; the D gene is possibly TRBD2 (5 bases). Trimming stripped 8 bases from V and 1 base from J, with 12 bases between. This CDR3 has 13 amino acids. CDR1 LNHNV and CDR2 YYDKDF come from the germline V gene (reference sequence).

This chain's CDR3 is CASSLDPGGYEQYF. Written as DNA, the CDR3 is TGTGCCAGCAGCTTAGACCCGGGAGGATACGAGCAGTACTTC. The chain is built from TRBV11-2 and TRBJ2-7; TRBD2 aligns across 7 bases. CDR3 length: 14 amino acids. Germline assignment: CDR1 SGHAT and CDR2 FQNNGV. The junction had 3 bases not matched to a gene; V was cut back by 0 bases and J by 4 bases.